This T cell receptor beta chain was obtained from a study of blood T cell repertoires in COVID-19. Across the whole study: Nucleic acid was either cDNA or gDNA, and it came from T cells, B-cell-depleted T cells, or PBMCs.

Assay used: immunoSEQ multiplex PCR; TCRdb lists only in-frame clones, some missing. The table records more than 300,000 clones, approximately 90% of them present only once. Living in about two dozen US areas, the participants were between roughly 18 and 89 years of age. The CDR3 consists of 14 residues. The germline V gene has CDR1 SQVTM and CDR2 ANQGSEA. Trimming stripped 0 bases from V and 8 bases from J, with 13 bases between. This sequence was found in a woman younger than 35 who had recovered from COVID-19. Sequences were obtained from PBMCs or T cells enriched from blood (not recorded which). The chain is built from TRBV29-1 and TRBJ1-4; no firm D call. The CDR3 DNA is TGCAGCGTTGAAGATCAAGACAACGGCGAAAAACTGTTTTTT. It specifies CSVEDQDNGEKLFF.